A selection of T cell receptor beta chains follows, all from one sample in a study of blood T cells in healthy people across ages. TCRdb processed the 5' RACE reads anew with MiXCR; each CDR3 protein has one entry. The table has about 630,000 distinct CDR3 sequences, more than 20% seen once; the top ten hold around 3.4%. What was sequenced was blood. The receptors come from a man between 65 and 79 years old in good health. Each CDR3 is given with its conserved first and last residue. Each record gives: D gene, J gene, V gene, clone size, CDR3 protein, CDR3 DNA. A D gene is named only where the DNA matches it firmly. Size is omitted from some rows. Given values are once, few, many or a class for expanded clones.

- | TRBJ2-5 | TRBV5-6 | - | CASSLVLNSQETQYF | TGTGCCAGCAGCTTGGTACTAAACAGTCAAGAGACCCAGTACTTC
- | TRBJ2-5 | TRBV5-8 | - | CASSRGRRRQETQYF | TGTGCCAGCAGCCGGGGACGAAGGAGGCAAGAGACCCAGTACTTC
TRBD2 | TRBJ2-5 | TRBV7-9 | - | CVSRILAGGETQYF | TGTGTCAGCAGGATACTAGCGGGAGGAGAGACCCAGTACTTC
TRBD1 | TRBJ1-1 | TRBV6-1 | few | CAIVGTVYTEAFF | TGTGCCATCGTGGGGACAGTCTACACTGAAGCTTTCTTT
- | TRBJ2-2 | TRBV5-1 | - | CASSLGQSSGELFF | TGCGCCAGCAGCTTGGGACAATCCTCCGGGGAGCTGTTTTTT
TRBD2 | TRBJ2-2 | TRBV10-3 | - | CAISAASGRAGTGELFF | TGTGCCATCAGTGCTGCTAGCGGGAGGGCCGGCACCGGGGAGCTGTTTTTT
- | TRBJ2-3 | TRBV7-2 | - | CASSLDGGYTDTQYF | TGTGCCAGCAGCTTAGACGGCGGGTACACAGATACGCAGTATTTT
- | TRBJ2-2 | TRBV24-1 | few | CATSDTTASANTGELFF | TGTGCCACCAGTGATACGACAGCTTCCGCGAACACCGGGGAGCTGTTTTTT
TRBD1 | TRBJ1-4 | TRBV7-3 | - | CASSSGQGEKLFF | TGTGCCAGCAGCTCGGGACAGGGAGAAAAACTGTTTTTT
TRBD2 | TRBJ2-5 | TRBV2 | - | CASSEGTRRAAQYF | TGTGCCAGCAGTGAGGGGACTAGGCGTGCGGCCCAGTACTTC
- | TRBJ2-5 | TRBV7-9 | few | CASSPRQSGGETQYF | TGTGCCAGCAGTCCTCGACAATCTGGGGGAGAGACCCAGTACTTC
- | TRBJ2-2 | TRBV28 | - | CASSFSLGGTGELFF | TGTGCCAGCAGTTTTTCGCTAGGGGGTACCGGGGAGCTGTTTTTT
- | TRBJ2-2 | TRBV18 | - | CASSPWTDRELFF | TGTGCCAGCTCACCCTGGACAGACCGGGAGCTGTTTTTT
TRBD2 | TRBJ2-1 | TRBV7-9 | few | CASSLPTSSYNEQFF | TGTGCCAGCAGCTTACCGACTAGCAGTTACAATGAGCAGTTCTTC
TRBD1 | TRBJ2-7 | TRBV3-1 | - | CASSRTGDGYEQYF | TGTGCCAGCAGCCGAACAGGGGATGGCTACGAGCAGTACTTC
- | TRBJ2-4 | TRBV21-1 | - | CASSKDSAGWAKGIQYF | -
TRBD1 | TRBJ1-4 | TRBV19 | few | CASSIVAGGLEKLFF | TGTGCCAGTAGTATTGTGGCAGGGGGCCTTGAAAAACTGTTTTTT
- | TRBJ1-5 | TRBV20-1 | few | CSASRETNQPQHF | TGCAGTGCTAGCCGGGAGACCAATCAGCCCCAGCATTTT
- | TRBJ1-1 | TRBV12-3/TRBV12-4 | - | CASSLGLYTEAFF | TGTGCCAGCAGTTTAGGCTTGTACACTGAAGCTTTCTTT
- | TRBJ2-5 | TRBV20-1 | - | CSARPGNEETQYF | TGCAGTGCTAGACCGGGCAATGAGGAGACCCAGTACTTC
TRBD1 | TRBJ2-6 | TRBV19 | - | CASRDRVASGANVLTF | TGTGCCAGTAGAGACAGGGTAGCGAGTGGGGCCAACGTCCTGACTTTC
- | TRBJ2-5 | TRBV4-1 | many | CASSHGTQDQYF | TGCGCCAGCAGCCACGGGACACAGGACCAGTACTTC
TRBD2 | TRBJ2-3 | TRBV5-1 | - | CASTELAVADTQYF | TGCGCCAGCACCGAACTAGCGGTTGCAGATACGCAGTATTTT
- | TRBJ2-1 | TRBV6-5 | - | CASSRAGSNEQFF | TGTGCCAGCAGTAGAGCTGGCTCGAATGAGCAGTTCTTC
TRBD2 | TRBJ2-1 | TRBV6-6 | few | CASGTSGSIGYNEQFF | TGTGCCAGTGGGACTAGCGGGAGTATTGGGTACAATGAGCAGTTCTTC
- | TRBJ2-3 | TRBV6-5 | many | CASSYRGMEDTQYF | TGTGCCAGCAGTTACCGGGGTATGGAGGATACGCAGTATTTT
- | TRBJ2-2 | TRBV6-5 | few | CASSYRIPGAFGELFF | TGTGCCAGCAGTTATCGTATTCCGGGGGCTTTCGGGGAGCTGTTTTTT
- | TRBJ2-7 | TRBV6-1 | - | CASTPQDKTYEQYF | TGTGCCAGCACCCCACAAGACAAGACCTACGAGCAGTACTTC
TRBD2 | TRBJ2-7 | TRBV20-1 | few | CSARTYQGTSGSITYEQYF | TGCAGTGCTAGAACTTACCAGGGAACTAGCGGGAGTATAACCTACGAGCAGTACTTC
TRBD1 | TRBJ2-5 | TRBV28 | many | CASRTGTVFAEQYF | TGTGCCAGCAGGACCGGGACAGTTTTTGCTGAGCAGTACTTC
TRBD2 | TRBJ2-7 | TRBV5-1 | many | CASSATGSGAGVSYEQYF | TGCGCCAGCAGCGCGACAGGCAGTGGAGCGGGAGTGTCCTACGAGCAGTACTTC
- | TRBJ2-5 | TRBV7-9 | - | CASRNGAETQYF | TGTGCCAGCAGAAATGGTGCCGAGACCCAGTACTTC
TRBD2 | TRBJ2-3 | TRBV12-3/TRBV12-4 | many | CASSLGLLPSGYTDTQYF | TGTGCCAGCAGTTTAGGATTGCTCCCTAGCGGTTACACAGATACGCAGTATTTT
TRBD2 | TRBJ2-1 | TRBV4-3 | - | CASSQHGLAGVGEQFF | TGCGCCAGCAGCCAACATGGACTAGCGGGAGTCGGTGAGCAGTTCTTC
TRBD1 | TRBJ2-7 | TRBV28 | - | CASSATGGRAYEQYF | TGTGCCAGCAGTGCCACAGGGGGCCGGGCCTACGAGCAGTACTTC
- | TRBJ1-1 | TRBV21-1 | - | CASSEGQGLTEAFF | TGTGCCAGCAGCGAAGGACAGGGACTCACTGAAGCTTTCTTT
- | TRBJ2-1 | TRBV25-1 | - | CASGSKPNEQFF | TGTGCCAGCGGGAGCAAGCCCAATGAGCAGTTCTTC
TRBD2 | TRBJ2-1 | TRBV25-1 | - | CASSEGTSWGSEQFF | TGTGCCAGCAGTGAAGGGACTAGCTGGGGCAGTGAGCAGTTCTTC
- | TRBJ1-4 | TRBV15 | few | CATSRPQQGGREKLFF | TGTGCCACCAGCAGACCTCAACAGGGAGGACGTGAAAAACTGTTTTTT
TRBD1 | TRBJ2-7 | TRBV29-1 | few | CSVAQGAYEQYF | TGCAGCGTTGCACAGGGGGCCTACGAGCAGTACTTC
TRBD2 | TRBJ2-5 | TRBV20-1 | - | CSASPSSGEYQETQYF | TGCAGTGCTAGCCCCTCTAGCGGAGAGTACCAAGAGACCCAGTACTTC
TRBD1 | TRBJ2-5 | TRBV28 | many | CASRQGAVETQYF | TGTGCCAGCAGACAGGGGGCTGTAGAGACCCAGTACTTC
- | TRBJ2-1 | TRBV4-1 | few | CASSRGLNNEQFF | TGCGCCAGCAGCCGAGGACTGAACAATGAGCAGTTCTTC
- | TRBJ2-5 | TRBV18 | few | CASSPGYGFKETQYF | TGTGCCAGCTCACCAGGATACGGGTTTAAAGAGACCCAGTACTTC
- | TRBJ2-2 | TRBV7-8 | - | CASSLRGDPNTGELFF | TGTGCCAGCAGCCTACGGGGAGACCCGAACACCGGGGAGCTGTTTTTT
TRBD2 | TRBJ2-1 | TRBV9 | - | CASTMFESGGAVGEQFF | TGTGCCAGCACAATGTTCGAGAGCGGGGGGGCGGTGGGTGAGCAGTTCTTC